The rows below give T cell receptor beta chains drawn from one sample of a study of regulatory T cells in long-lasting Graves disease. A single record per CDR3 protein comes from TCRdb applying MiXCR to the multiplex PCR reads. The table shows about half a million distinct CDR3 sequences, with about 12% occurring only once. This same sample was also part of a study on T cells in Graves' hyperthyroidism and ophthalmopathy.

Source: peripheral blood mononuclear cells (PBMCs), taken at new diagnosis, from a patient treated with antithyroid drugs. Every receptor here comes from a woman aged 30 to 39 with Graves disease. CDR3s include the opening cysteine and the closing phenylalanine or tryptophan. A D gene is named only where the DNA matches it firmly. Clone size is not always given. Where it is, it says once, few, many or a class for expanded clones.

v_call,j_call,d_call,clone_size,cdr3_aa,cdr3_nt
TRBV12-3/TRBV12-4,TRBJ1-2,NA,many,CASSFRNTGNYGYTF,TGTGCCAGCAGTTTCCGCAATACAGGGAACTACGGCTACACCTTC
TRBV27,TRBJ2-1,TRBD2,many,CASSPSLAGANNEQFF,TGTGCCAGCAGCCCGTCGCTAGCGGGAGCTAACAATGAGCAGTTCTTC
TRBV7-3,TRBJ2-1,TRBD2,many,CASSLSPLAGGVRNEQFF,TGTGCCAGCAGCTTATCCCCCCTAGCGGGAGGGGTACGTAATGAGCAGTTCTTC
TRBV6-2/TRBV6-3,TRBJ2-5,TRBD2,many,CASSYSGTSGSGQETQYF,TGTGCCAGCAGTTACTCAGGGACTAGCGGGAGTGGGCAAGAGACCCAGTACTTC
TRBV7-2,TRBJ2-1,TRBD2,many,CASSPRTSGRALGNEQFF,TGTGCCAGCAGCCCGCGGACTAGCGGGAGGGCCCTTGGCAATGAGCAGTTCTTC
TRBV6-2/TRBV6-3,TRBJ1-2,NA,few,CASSYSGRGSDYGYTF,TGTGCCAGCAGTTACTCGGGGAGGGGGAGTGACTATGGCTACACCTTC
TRBV9,TRBJ2-3,TRBD2,NA,CASSLRGASGRLADTQYF,TGTGCCAGCAGCCTGCGGGGGGCTAGCGGGAGGTTGGCAGATACGCAGTATTTT
TRBV19,TRBJ1-1,TRBD1,many,CASSVGWTGGTEAFF,TGTGCCAGTAGTGTCGGCTGGACAGGCGGGACTGAAGCTTTCTTT
TRBV27,TRBJ2-1,NA,few,CASSLAHYNEQFF,TGTGCCAGCAGTTTAGCCCACTACAATGAGCAGTTCTTC
TRBV6-1,TRBJ2-2,NA,few,CASSWTAPNTGELFF,TGTGCCAGCAGCTGGACTGCACCGAACACCGGGGAGCTGTTTTTT
TRBV6-1,TRBJ2-7,TRBD2,many,CASFQPGAREYEQYF,TGTGCCAGCTTCCAACCCGGGGCGCGGGAGTACGAGCAGTACTTC
TRBV9,TRBJ1-2,NA,many,CASSVKPVMANYGYTF,TGTGCCAGCAGCGTAAAGCCTGTTATGGCTAACTATGGCTACACCTTC
TRBV11-2,TRBJ2-7,NA,many,CASSLGGTGTAVPYEQYF,TGTGCCAGCAGCTTAGGGGGAACGGGGACGGCGGTGCCCTACGAGCAGTACTTC
TRBV11-2,TRBJ1-2,TRBD1,many,CASSEGQALVYGYTF,TGTGCCAGCAGCGAGGGACAGGCCCTAGTGTATGGCTACACCTTC
TRBV9,TRBJ1-2,NA,many,CASSVGLEGYGYTF,TGTGCCAGCAGCGTGGGACTGGAGGGGTATGGCTACACCTTC
TRBV20-1,TRBJ1-2,NA,few,CSARGVGSELPDFYGYTF,TGCAGTGCTAGAGGAGTAGGGAGCGAACTTCCAGACTTCTATGGCTACACCTTC
TRBV2,TRBJ2-3,NA,many,CASRVPEAPSTDTQYF,TGTGCCAGCAGGGTACCGGAGGCCCCGAGCACAGATACGCAGTATTTT
TRBV11-2,TRBJ2-2,TRBD2,many,CASSLGWTSGRVLAGELFF,TGTGCCAGCAGCCTGGGATGGACTAGCGGGAGGGTTCTTGCCGGGGAGCTGTTTTTT
TRBV18,TRBJ1-2,NA,NA,CASSPLSGGYTF,TGTGCCAGCTCACCTCTCAGCGGAGGCTACACCTTC
TRBV14,TRBJ2-1,TRBD2,many,CASSQASGNWYEQFF,TGTGCCAGCAGCCAAGCTAGCGGGAACTGGTATGAGCAGTTCTTC
TRBV2,TRBJ2-1,TRBD2,many,CASSSFGLADYNEQFF,TGTGCCAGCAGTTCCTTCGGGCTAGCGGATTACAATGAGCAGTTCTTC
TRBV4-1,TRBJ2-5,TRBD2,NA,CASSRTIAGGSETQYF,TGCGCCAGCAGCCGTACGATAGCGGGAGGTTCAGAGACCCAGTACTTC
TRBV9,TRBJ2-7,NA,few,CASSVGRGNYEQYF,TGTGCCAGCAGCGTCGGACGGGGGAACTACGAGCAGTACTTC
TRBV7-2,TRBJ1-1,NA,many,CASSLWARRAEAFF,TGTGCCAGCAGCTTATGGGCCCGCAGGGCTGAAGCTTTCTTT
TRBV3-1,TRBJ2-1,NA,many,CASSRIPRTGRRPYNEQFF,TGTGCCAGCAGTCGCATACCAAGGACCGGACGACGACCCTACAATGAGCAGTTCTTC
TRBV9,TRBJ1-2,NA,many,CASSVDHLGGYTF,TGTGCCAGCAGCGTAGACCACCTCGGGGGCTACACCTTC
TRBV20-1,TRBJ2-7,TRBD1,many,CSAGPPGQGFYEQYF,TGCAGTGCTGGACCGCCGGGACAGGGGTTCTACGAGCAGTACTTC
TRBV5-5,TRBJ2-1,TRBD2,many,CASSSRLAGESGQFF,TGTGCCAGCAGCTCGAGACTAGCGGGAGAATCAGGGCAGTTCTTC
TRBV7-9,TRBJ2-7,TRBD2,NA,CASSFSGGRASYEQYF,TGTGCCAGCAGCTTCTCCGGCGGGAGGGCCTCCTACGAGCAGTACTTC
TRBV6-9,TRBJ2-7,NA,few,CASSYSQTKLNYEQYF,TGTGCCAGCAGTTACTCCCAGACCAAGTTAAACTACGAGCAGTACTTC
TRBV7-9,TRBJ1-3,NA,few,CASSPNVRQGWHTIYF,TGTGCCAGCAGCCCCAACGTTAGGCAGGGATGGCACACCATATATTTT
TRBV20-1,TRBJ1-2,NA,NA,CSVRRGYGYTF,TGCAGTGTCAGGAGGGGTTATGGCTACACCTTC
TRBV5-1,TRBJ2-2,NA,NA,CASSLAGIAGELFF,TGCGCCAGCAGCTTGGCTGGCATTGCCGGGGAGCTGTTTTTT
TRBV6-1,TRBJ2-4,NA,few,CASSWGTAKNIQYF,TGTGCCAGCTCTTGGGGGACAGCCAAAAACATTCAGTACTTC
TRBV7-9,TRBJ2-2,TRBD2,NA,CASSPSGGSNTGEPFF,TGTGCCAGCAGCCCGTCAGGCGGGAGTAACACCGGGGAGCCGTTTTTT
TRBV3-1,TRBJ2-7,NA,few,CASSQGVRAYEQYF,TGTGCCAGCAGCCAAGGAGTCAGGGCCTACGAACAGTACTTC
TRBV19,TRBJ2-3,TRBD2,few,CASSTRLAGGTDTQYF,TGTGCCAGTAGTACGCGACTAGCGGGAGGTACAGATACGCAGTATTTT
TRBV28,TRBJ1-1,TRBD1,many,CASSPPQDRGYTEAFF,TGTGCCAGCAGTCCCCCCCAGGACAGGGGTTATACTGAAGCTTTCTTT
TRBV2,TRBJ2-3,NA,many,CASRPPWGTDTQYF,TGTGCCAGCAGACCACCCTGGGGCACAGATACGCAGTATTTT
TRBV5-6,TRBJ2-1,NA,many,CASSFVIRYEQFF,TGTGCCAGCAGCTTTGTGATCCGTTATGAGCAGTTCTTC
TRBV9,TRBJ2-3,TRBD2,once,CASSYGTSGSAVGDTQYF,TGTGCCAGCAGCTACGGGACTAGCGGGAGCGCCGTGGGAGATACGCAGTATTTT
TRBV7-2,TRBJ2-1,TRBD1,many,CASSSRGQGAGEQFF,TGTGCCAGCAGCTCAAGGGGACAGGGGGCAGGTGAGCAGTTCTTC
TRBV19,TRBJ2-7,TRBD2,many,CASSTLAGGSYEQYF,TGTGCCAGTAGTACCTTAGCGGGAGGCTCCTACGAGCAGTACTTC
TRBV6-2/TRBV6-3,TRBJ1-1,NA,many,CASSYGQPNTEAFF,TGTGCCAGCAGTTACGGACAGCCGAACACTGAAGCTTTCTTT
TRBV7-3,TRBJ2-2,TRBD2,many,CASSYSGGDTGELFF,TGTGCCAGCAGCTACAGCGGGGGGGACACCGGGGAGCTGTTTTTT
TRBV11-2,TRBJ2-5,NA,NA,CAGSLVRGERETQYF,TGTGCCGGCAGCTTAGTTCGTGGGGAGAGGGAGACCCAGTACTTC
TRBV6-5,TRBJ1-5,NA,many,CASSYGPYQPQHF,TGTGCCAGCAGTTACGGGCCTTATCAGCCCCAGCATTTT
TRBV5-1,TRBJ2-1,TRBD1,many,CASSSTYRGSYNEQFF,TGCGCCAGCAGCTCGACTTACAGGGGGTCCTACAATGAGCAGTTCTTC
TRBV5-8,TRBJ2-7,TRBD2,many,CASSQTSGSPHEQYF,TGTGCCAGCAGCCAGACTAGCGGGAGTCCCCACGAGCAGTACTTC
TRBV28,TRBJ2-1,NA,many,CASSRSNSYNEQFF,TGTGCCAGCAGCCGCTCTAACTCCTACAATGAGCAGTTCTTC
TRBV7-9,TRBJ2-7,TRBD1,many,CASSAQGARFSYEQYF,TGTGCCAGCAGCGCTCAGGGGGCGCGGTTCTCCTACGAGCAGTACTTC
TRBV4-3,TRBJ1-5,NA,NA,CASSQDPTGNQPQHF,TGCGCCAGCAGCCAAGATCCGACGGGCAATCAGCCCCAGCATTTT
TRBV28,TRBJ2-5,NA,many,CASSSNLRRETQYF,TGTGCCAGCAGTTCGAACCTCCGAAGGGAGACCCAGTACTTC
TRBV28,TRBJ1-2,NA,many,CASSLSGVGYTF,TGTGCCAGCAGTTTATCAGGGGTTGGCTACACCTTC